This T cell receptor beta chain appears in the sequencing data of a study of PD-L1 blockade in urothelial cancer. Study background: Samples came from 3 weeks, at the second dose, and 6 weeks into treatment. Specimens of blood held a median count of approximately 150,000 T cells.

Time point in this sample: pretreatment peripheral blood. Libraries were prepared by immunoSEQ multiplex PCR; TCRdb keeps only in-frame clonotypes and omits some of them. The sample lists about 53,000 clones; around 85% were seen once. V shed 4 bases and J 3 bases; nucleotides not matched to a gene: 3. There are 14 residues in the CDR3. Germline CDR1 reads MGHRA; CDR2 reads YSYEKL. The TCR originated in a woman in her sixties with urothelial cancer. This chain uses TRBV4-1 with TRBJ2-1, with 7 bases identical to TRBD2. Sequencing used PBMCs, obtained around atezolizumab (anti-PD-L1) treatment. CDR3 residues: CASSPGLDYNEQFF. In DNA, the CDR3 is TGCGCCAGCAGCCCCGGACTAGACTACAATGAGCAGTTCTTC.